This TCR beta chain derives from a study of T cell repertoires in cytomegalovirus infection. This clonotype was seen a few times. Its target is unknown. The junction differs from germline at one of its ends, possibly a read error. CDR3 size: 11 residues. CDR1 and CDR2 from the germline V gene are LNHDA and SQIVND (reference sequence). One entry per CDR3 protein results from TCRdb running MiXCR on the reads. The repertoire has roughly 340,000 distinct CDR3 sequences, about 29% of them found once; the top ten carry approximately 20%. The chain uses TRBV19 and TRBJ1-1, with D possibly TRBD1 on 6 matching bases. The sample consisted of cultured PBMCs, taken from culture after CMV antigen stimulation. The TCR comes from a human donor in good health (CMV status not recorded). Some clones in this sample may be carry-over from other donors' samples. CDR3 in amino acids: CASSPGVSYRF. The CDR3 coding sequence is TGTGCCAGTAGTCCAGGGGTCTCCTACCGCTTT.